A single sample gave rise to the 20 T cell receptor beta chains below, sequenced in a study of a mutant IDH1 vaccine in newly diagnosed glioma. The assay was immunoSEQ multiplex PCR, and TCRdb's table has in-frame clones only and misses some. The table has about 59,000 clones, more than 90% seen once. Specified time point: baseline, week 1 (first vaccination visit). As for treatment: pre-vaccination baseline after standard-of-care therapy. The material was PBMCs, obtained from a glioma patient treated with radiotherapy, temozolomide or both. These receptor sequences come from a man between 50 and 59 years old with glioma.

The chain couples TRBV9 to TRBJ2-7; tentative D call: TRBD2 (5 bases). Germline CDR1 SGDLS, CDR2 YYNGEE. The V and J ends lost 1 base and 1 base respectively, with 6 bases between them. The CDR3 runs 13 residues. CDR3 in amino acids: CASSVSGSYEQYF. The CDR3 DNA is TGTGCCAGCAGCGTAAGCGGATCCTACGAGCAGTACTTC.

V is TRBV5-8 and J is TRBJ1-3; no clear D. The germline CDR1 and CDR2 sequences are SGHTS and YDEGEE. This CDR3 region has 15 residues. Trimming removed 1 base from V and 0 bases from J, with 8 bases in between. The CDR3 DNA is TGTGCCAGCAGCTTGAGGTTTTACTCTGGAAACACCATATATTTT. Translated, it gives CASSLRFYSGNTIYF.

The rearrangement links TRBV6-5 to TRBJ1-1; 8 positions match TRBD1. CDR1 is MNHEY, CDR2 SVGAGI, per germline. The CDR3 has 13 amino acids. Losses at the gene ends were 7 bases for V and 5 bases for J; bases not matched to a gene: 6. This chain's CDR3 is CASIGQGKTEAFF. CDR3 nucleotide sequence: TGTGCCAGCATTGGACAGGGAAAGACTGAAGCTTTCTTT.

The V and J genes are TRBV7-9 and TRBJ1-1; D gene ambiguous. Trimming took 1 base from V and 1 from J, leaving 10 bases between them. The CDR3 has 15 residues. Germline assignment: CDR1 SEHNR and CDR2 FQNEAQ (reference sequence). The CDR3 spells CASSLGLGPNTEAFF. CDR3 DNA: TGTGCCAGCAGCTTAGGGTTAGGGCCGAACACTGAAGCTTTCTTT.

This chain connects TRBV28 to TRBJ2-2; D remains unclear. Germline loops: CDR1 MDHEN, CDR2 SYDVKM. There are 12 residues in the CDR3. V was trimmed by 6 bases and J by 6 bases, leaving 8 bases between them. CDR3 DNA: TGTGCCAGCAGGGAAGGTCCCGGGGAGCTGTTTTTT. This gives the protein CASREGPGELFF.

J is TRBJ1-4 and V is TRBV28; D remains ambiguous. Germline V CDR1 and CDR2: MDHEN, SYDVKM. This CDR3 is 15 amino acids long. The germline V and J ends were trimmed by 7 bases and 1 base, with 13 bases remaining between them. The CDR3 protein is CASNGPGLTNEKLFF. CDR3 DNA sequence: TGTGCCAGCAACGGACCGGGCCTAACTAATGAAAAACTGTTTTTT.

The V gene is TRBV5-1, the J gene TRBJ2-5; D is perhaps TRBD2 (7 bases). The CDR3 runs 16 residues. Germline V gene sequence: CDR1 SGHRS, CDR2 YFSETQ. The V end was cut by 0 bases, the J end by 5 bases, with 17 bases between. The CDR3, as DNA: TGCGCCAGCAGCTTGGAAGCGGCGGGGGCGGAGGAGACCCAGTACTTC. Translated: CASSLEAAGAEETQYF.

CDR3 bases: TGTGCCAGCAGTGACAGGATCTACGAGCAGTACTTC. Translated: CASSDRIYEQYF. The chain couples TRBV2 to TRBJ2-7; D not resolved. V was clipped by 3 bases and J by 3 bases, with 6 bases between them. CDR1 is SNHLY, CDR2 FYNNEI, per germline. The CDR3 extends over 12 amino acids.

As DNA, the CDR3 is TGTGCCTGGGTGGGACAGGGGCGTTTGGGCGAGCAGTACTTC. Protein: CAWVGQGRLGEQYF. The J gene is TRBJ2-7, the V gene TRBV30, with 10 positions matching TRBD1. Per germline, CDR1 GTSNPN and CDR2 SVGIG (reference sequence). V lost 5 bases and J lost 6; bases outside the gene matches: 10. This CDR3 spans 14 amino acids.

The chain recombines TRBV7-2 with TRBJ2-1, with 11 bases lining up with TRBD2. The V and J ends lost 5 bases and 7 bases, in that order; junction bases with no gene match: 16. The germline CDR1 and CDR2 sequences are SGHTA and FQGNSA. The CDR3 contains 18 residues. DNA for the CDR3: TGTGCCAGCAGCACCCGAGGAGGTACTAGCGGGGGTCAAAATGAGCAGTTCTTC. Its translation: CASSTRGGTSGGQNEQFF.

This rearrangement joins TRBV19 to TRBJ1-4; no reliable D call. The ends were cut back, 8 bases at V and 0 bases at J, with 10 bases in the middle. This CDR3 has 14 residues. Germline loops: CDR1 LNHDA, CDR2 SQIVND (reference sequence). CDR3 sequence reads: CASRKSATNEKLFF. The CDR3 nucleotides read TGTGCCAGTCGTAAATCTGCAACTAATGAAAAACTGTTTTTT.

As regards this clone: Other DNA sequences from this sample encode an identical CDR3 as well. The rearrangement uses TRBV7-9 and TRBJ2-7; 10 bases are a match to TRBD1. Germline V gives CDR1 SEHNR, CDR2 FQNEAQ (reference sequence). The CDR3 has 13 residues. The trim removed 3 bases at V and 5 bases at J, leaving 1 base unmatched. The CDR3 loop is CASSLGQGNEQYF. CDR3 DNA: TGTGCCAGCAGCTTGGGACAGGGGAACGAGCAGTACTTC.

Here the CDR3 reads CASSPSSVRDTEAFF. DNA for the CDR3: TGTGCCAGCAGCCCCTCCTCGGTTCGAGACACTGAAGCTTTCTTT. The chain has TRBV4-2 and TRBJ1-1; no firm D call. The CDR3 covers 15 residues. Per the germline V gene, CDR1 is LGHNA and CDR2 is YNFKEQ. Trimming took 4 bases from V and 3 from J, leaving 15 bases between them.

The CDR3 sequence: CASSSKGPYEQYF. Here the CDR3 DNA reads TGTGCCAGCAGCTCTAAGGGTCCCTACGAGCAGTACTTC. The chain couples TRBV7-9 to TRBJ2-7, with no clear D. Germline V lookup: CDR1 SEHNR, CDR2 FQNEAQ (reference sequence). V gave up 4 bases and J gave up 2 bases, with 9 bases separating them. There are 13 residues in the CDR3.

This chain connects TRBV28 to TRBJ2-7; D remains unclear. Trimming removed 3 bases at V and 1 base at J, with 7 bases between. This CDR3 is 13 amino acids long. Germline-derived CDR1 and CDR2 are MDHEN and SYDVKM. The CDR3 protein is CASSFGSSYEQYF. The CDR3 bases are TGTGCCAGCAGTTTCGGTTCTTCCTACGAGCAGTACTTC.

V gene TRBV7-2 combines with J gene TRBJ1-2; no clear D gene. Trimming removed 7 bases from V and 0 bases from J, with 12 bases in between. Germline loops: CDR1 SGHTA, CDR2 FQGNSA. The CDR3 has 14 amino acids. For the CDR3, the DNA is TGTGCCAGCACCGTCGGAAGGGCTAACTATGGCTACACCTTC. It encodes CASTVGRANYGYTF.

V is TRBV11-1 and J is TRBJ1-1, with 7 nucleotides matching TRBD1. This CDR3 spans 12 amino acids. The germline CDR1 and CDR2 sequences are SGHAT and FQDESV (reference sequence). The junction had 6 bases not matched to a gene; V was cut back by 10 bases and J by 4 bases. The CDR3 is CATTDRATEAFF. CDR3 bases: TGTGCCACCACCGACAGGGCCACTGAAGCTTTCTTT.

This clone came up once. The V and J genes are TRBV7-8 and TRBJ1-4; no reliable D call. V lost 1 base, J lost 4 bases, and 10 bases lay in between. Germline V gene sequence: CDR1 SGHVS, CDR2 FQNEAQ. There are 15 residues in the CDR3. The CDR3 is CASSLERADNEKLFF. The DNA for the CDR3 is TGTGCCAGCAGCTTAGAAAGGGCCGATAATGAAAAACTGTTTTTT. Together with reference TRBV7-8 and TRBJ1-4, the CDR3 gives the full variable domain: GAGVSQSPRYKVAKRGQDVALRCDPISGHVSLFWYQQALGQGPEFLTYFQNEAQLDKSGLPSDRFFAERPEGSVSTLKIQRTQQEDSAVYLCASSLERADNEKLFFGSGTQLSVL.

The V call is TRBV19, the J call TRBJ2-2, with D perhaps TRBD1 (5 bases). The V gene lost 7 bases and the J gene lost 1 base, with 16 bases spanning the gap. CDR1 and CDR2 from the germline V gene are LNHDA and SQIVND (reference sequence). The CDR3 has 16 amino acids. The chain's CDR3 is CASTASRQRNTGELFF. The CDR3 nucleotides are TGTGCCAGTACCGCGAGTCGACAGAGGAACACCGGGGAGCTGTTTTTT. Full variable domain (rest looked up from reference TRBV19 and TRBJ2-2): DGGITQSPKYLFRKEGQNVTLSCEQNLNHDAMYWYRQDPGQGLRLIYYSQIVNDFQKGDIAEGYSVSREKKESFPLTVTSAQKNPTAFYLCASTASRQRNTGELFFGEGSRLTVL.

J is TRBJ1-5 and V is TRBV4-1; 7 nucleotides match TRBD1. CDR3 length: 15 residues. V lost 4 bases to trimming and J lost 3 bases; unmatched junction nucleotides: 6. Per the germline V gene, CDR1 is MGHRA and CDR2 is YSYEKL. CDR3 sequence reads: CASSPAGQYNQPQHF. The DNA of the CDR3 is TGCGCCAGCAGCCCGGCGGGACAGTACAATCAGCCCCAGCATTTT.